These 5 T cell receptor beta chains originate from one sample sequenced in a study of beta chain features in type 1 diabetes. Points from the study as a whole: All four CD4+ subsets of Type 1 diabetes patients contained TCRB CDR3s that were moderately but significantly shorter.

Sequencing targeted expressed TCRB transcripts, as all isolated RNA had been reverse transcribed. Here immunoSEQ multiplex PCR was the method, and the copy in TCRdb shows in-frame clones only, minus some. The data show approximately 360,000 clones, roughly 13% seen once. The antigens for these receptors are not known. The specimen sequenced was naive CD4+ T cells from blood. All receptors derive from a woman aged 18-29 years with type 1 diabetes.

This clone was observed a handful of times. The rearrangement links TRBV15 to TRBJ1-5; possible D gene TRBD1, 6 bases. The V gene's germline CDR1 is LNHNV and CDR2 YYDKDF (reference sequence). V was cut by 3 bases and J by 5 bases, with 14 bases left in between. The CDR3 is made up of 15 amino acids. Here the CDR3 DNA reads TGTGCCACCAGCAGGGGACAAGGAGGATATCAGCCCCAGCATTTT. This codes for CATSRGQGGYQPQHF.

This clone was found a few times. The V call is TRBV5-6, the J call TRBJ2-6, with D unclear. The germline CDR1 and CDR2 sequences are SGHDT and YYEEEE. This CDR3 has 15 residues. V lost 2 bases and J 0 bases, leaving 6 bases between the germline ends. CDR3 DNA sequence: TGTGCCAGCAGCTTCAGGATCTCTGGGGCCAACGTCCTGACTTTC. It translates to CASSFRISGANVLTF.

The chain is built from TRBV9 and TRBJ1-1, with 8 bases aligning to TRBD1. The V segment lost 4 bases and the J segment 5 bases; nucleotides outside the gene matches: 7. The germline CDR1 and CDR2 sequences are SGDLS and YYNGEE. There are 14 residues in the CDR3. The CDR3 DNA reads as TGTGCCAGCAGCCCCTGGACAGGGACAACTGAAGCTTTCTTT. Its translation is CASSPWTGTTEAFF.

This clone has just a few counts. A junction end diverges from the germline sequence, so it may reflect a read error. V and J are TRBV7-9 and TRBJ1-4; TRBD1 aligns across 8 bases. CDR1 and CDR2 from the germline V gene are SEHNR and FQNEAQ (reference sequence). This CDR3 spans 13 amino acids. The CDR3, as DNA: TGTGCAAGCACAGGGGGAGCTAATGAAAAACTGTTTTTT. Residues: CASTGGANEKLFF.

This clone appeared a few times. In nucleotides, the CDR3 is TGTGCCAGCAGCGCCGAGCCCTCAGGGTATGGCTACACCTTC. This translates into CASSAEPSGYGYTF. The J gene is TRBJ1-2, the V gene TRBV9; possibly TRBD1 for D (5 bases). Germline V gene sequence: CDR1 SGDLS, CDR2 YYNGEE. V was pared by 3 bases and J by 5 bases, with 14 bases between. This CDR3 spans 14 amino acids. Full variable domain (outside the CDR3, taken from reference TRBV9 and TRBJ1-2): DSGVTQTPKHLITATGQRVTLRCSPRSGDLSVYWYQQSLDQGLQFLIQYYNGEERAKGNILERFSAQQFPDLHSELNLSSLELGDSALYFCASSAEPSGYGYTFGSGTRLTVV.